This entry is about one T cell receptor beta chain. What it recognizes is unknown. The protocol was immunoSEQ multiplex PCR, while the TCRdb copy is restricted to in-frame clones and leaves out a portion. This sample yields tens of thousands of clones, of which approximately 80% are seen a single time; 13% belongs to the top ten. The sample originates from a study of a mutant IDH1 vaccine in newly diagnosed glioma. Background on the study: Patients under treatment included around 60% males and 37.5% females and had a mean age of approximately 40 years. Most patients had radiochemotherapy with temozolomide before enrollment; others had one alone. Whole-study results and caveats: Pseudoprogression looked unconnected to shifts in top peripheral T cell clonotypes.

The CDR3 is 16 residues long. After removal of 6 bases from V and 5 bases from J, the junction contained 7 bases not matched to a gene. Germline V gives CDR1 SEHNR, CDR2 FQNEAQ (reference sequence). As for time point: week 23, last vaccination. Every vaccination contained 300 ug of the mutant IDH1 20-mer peptide and was paired with topical imiquimod. Each astrocytoma in the donors was new, WHO grade 3 or 4, IDH1-mutant and ATRX-lost. The TCR comes from a man between 18 and 29 years old with glioma. The source was PBMCs, collected from a glioma patient whose treatment included an IDH1 peptide vaccine. The V call is TRBV7-9, the J call TRBJ2-3, with 14 bases aligning to TRBD2. The CDR3: CASSRRLAGGRDTQYF. CDR3 DNA: TGTGCCAGCAGTCGTCGACTAGCGGGGGGGAGAGATACGCAGTATTTT.